The 20 T cell receptor beta chains below were found in one sample sequenced in a study of T cell repertoires in cytomegalovirus infection. No antigen is known for these receptors. TCRdb analysed the reads with MiXCR anew, one entry per CDR3 protein. This sample has roughly 990,000 distinct CDR3 sequences, with about 33% found just once. Sequences were derived from cultured CD8+ T cells from PBMCs, sampled from culture after CMV antigen stimulation. These receptors came from a human donor in good health (CMV status not recorded). Some clones in this sample may be carry-over from other donors' samples.

V gene TRBV5-1 combines with J gene TRBJ2-3; D tentatively fits TRBD1 or TRBD2 (5 bases each). The CDR3 extends over 15 amino acids. V was pared by 4 bases and J by 4 bases, with 16 bases between. The germline gives CDR1 SGHRS, CDR2 YFSETQ. The CDR3 nucleotides are TGCGCCAGCAGCACCGGGACCCAGGACGCAGATACGCAGTATTTT. Amino acid sequence: CASSTGTQDADTQYF.

The rearrangement links TRBV7-6 to TRBJ2-5; tentatively, D is TRBD1 or TRBD2 (6 bases each). Trimming removed 0 bases at V and 3 bases at J, with 11 bases between. Per germline, CDR1 SGHVS and CDR2 FNYEAQ. This CDR3 has 15 amino acids. The CDR3: CASSLAGGSEETQYF. CDR3 nucleotide sequence: TGTGCCAGCAGCTTAGCGGGGGGCTCGGAAGAGACCCAGTACTTC.

This clonotype occurred a few times. The chain recombines TRBV7-9 with TRBJ1-4, with TRBD1 as a possible D gene (6 bases). V lost 5 bases and J 7 bases, leaving 20 bases between the germline ends. Germline CDR1 reads SEHNR; CDR2 reads FQNEAQ (reference sequence). The CDR3 is made up of 16 amino acids. CDR3 coding DNA: TGTGCCAGCAGCCCCCAACCCCGCAGGGGAGGTGAAAAACTGTTTTTT. Protein: CASSPQPRRGGEKLFF.

The chain combines TRBV4-2 with TRBJ1-1, with D possibly being TRBD1 (5 bases). The CDR3 has 15 residues. The V end was cut by 3 bases, the J end by 3 bases, with 14 bases between. Germline V gene data show CDR1 as LGHNA and CDR2 as YNFKEQ. The CDR3 region is CASSQHTGMDTEAFF. The CDR3 region has the DNA TGTGCCAGCAGCCAGCACACAGGAATGGACACTGAAGCTTTCTTT.

The chain couples TRBV27 to TRBJ2-2; D is ambiguous. Trimming stripped 5 bases from V and 5 bases from J, with 24 bases between. This CDR3 has 18 amino acids. The germline gives CDR1 MNHEY, CDR2 SMNVEV (reference sequence). The CDR3 region is CASSPISLGHPWTGELFF. CDR3 sequence (DNA): TGTGCCAGCAGTCCGATTTCGCTCGGGCACCCGTGGACCGGGGAGCTGTTTTTT.

In this sample, this clonotype turned up a few times. The V gene is TRBV28, the J gene TRBJ2-1, with D unresolved. CDR1 is MDHEN and CDR2 is SYDVKM in the germline V gene. V dropped 2 bases and J dropped 4 bases, with 21 bases sitting between them. The CDR3 has 18 residues. Here the CDR3 reads CASSLGVSGVNVYNEQFF. Written as DNA, the CDR3 is TGTGCCAGCAGTTTAGGGGTCTCGGGCGTTAACGTTTACAATGAGCAGTTCTTC.

This clonotype was seen a few times. The chain joins TRBV6-6 to TRBJ1-2; no clear D. V was trimmed by 2 bases and J by 0 bases, leaving 7 bases between them. Germline lookup yields CDR1 MNHNY and CDR2 SVGAGI (reference sequence). The CDR3 is 14 amino acids. CDR3 nucleotide sequence: TGTGCCAGCAGTTACAGGGTAGCTAACTATGGCTACACCTTC. Its protein is CASSYRVANYGYTF.

Only one count was recorded for this clonotype. The rearrangement uses TRBV6-2 or TRBV6-3 and TRBJ2-7; D unresolved. Germline CDR1 reads MNHEY; CDR2 reads SVGEGT. This CDR3 region has 15 residues. Trimming cost V 0 bases and J 0 bases, with 9 bases left between them. The CDR3 region has the DNA TGTGCCAGCAGTTACTCCCCTAGATTCTCCTACGAGCAGTACGTC. Protein product: CASSYSPRFSYEQYV.

A note on this clonotype: The junction does not match germline at one end; this may be a read error. V gene TRBV6-2 or TRBV6-3 combines with J gene TRBJ2-7, with 11 bases fitting TRBD2. This CDR3 contains 14 residues. CDR1 and CDR2 from the germline V gene are MNHEY and SVGEGT. CDR3 region: CASSSSGGIYQQYF. The DNA of the CDR3 is TGTGCCAGCAGTTCTAGCGGGGGGATCTACCAGCAGTACTTC.

This clonotype was picked up a small number of times. The chain couples TRBV5-1 to TRBJ1-1, with unresolved D. Germline V lookup: CDR1 SGHRS, CDR2 YFSETQ. CDR3 length equals 15 residues. Trimming removed 0 bases from V and 0 bases from J, with 9 bases in between. The CDR3 coding sequence is TGCGCCAGCAGCTTGGAGGACTCCTTGAACACTGAAGCTTTCTTT. It is translated as CASSLEDSLNTEAFF.

This chain connects TRBV2 to TRBJ2-1, with D possibly matching TRBD1 (5 bases). The CDR3 extends over 11 amino acids. Trimming pared 8 bases from V and 3 bases from J, leaving 5 bases between. CDR1 is SNHLY, CDR2 FYNNEI, per germline. The CDR3: CASDSYNEQFF. CDR3 in DNA: TGTGCCAGCGACAGCTACAATGAGCAGTTCTTC.

V gene TRBV7-9 combines with J gene TRBJ2-2; 7 nucleotides agree with TRBD1. This CDR3 comprises 16 residues. CDR1 and CDR2 from the germline V gene are SEHNR and FQNEAQ (reference sequence). V dropped 4 bases and J dropped 0; count of bases not matched to a gene: 5. The CDR3 DNA follows: TGTGCCAGCAGCTCTCAGGGACAGCCGAACACCGGGGAGCTGTTTTTT. This encodes CASSSQGQPNTGELFF.

CDR3 coding DNA: TGTGCCAGTAGTAAGCGTCAGAGCCCTAACACAGATACGCAGTATTTT. This encodes CASSKRQSPNTDTQYF. The gene calls are TRBV19 and TRBJ2-3; D gene ambiguous. V lost 4 bases, J lost 2 bases, and 16 bases lay in between. The CDR3 totals 16 residues. Germline-derived CDR1 and CDR2 are LNHDA and SQIVND (reference sequence).

CDR3 bases: TGTGCCAGCAAAATGGGGGCACGAGATACGCAGTATTTT. This codes for CASKMGARDTQYF. The rearrangement links TRBV11-2 to TRBJ2-3, with D maybe TRBD1 (6 bases). CDR1 and CDR2 (germline): SGHAT, FQNNGV. The ends were cut back, 7 bases at V and 5 bases at J, with 13 bases in the middle. CDR3 length: 13 residues.

This clonotype was recorded many times. This chain uses TRBV7-2 with TRBJ1-4, with D possibly TRBD1 on 5 matching bases. Trimming left V 5 bases short and J 4 bases short, with 14 bases between. This CDR3 region has 15 residues. CDR1 SGHTA and CDR2 FQGNSA come from the germline V gene. The DNA of the CDR3 is TGTGCCAGCAGCACAACAGGATCCCTTAATGAAAAACTGTTTTTT. It is translated as CASSTTGSLNEKLFF.

At least ten counts were recorded for this clonotype. The V and J genes are TRBV24-1 and TRBJ2-2; D uncertain. From germline, CDR1 is KGHDR and CDR2 SFDVKD. V was clipped by 7 bases and J by 4 bases, with 3 bases between them. CDR3 length: 11 residues. DNA for the CDR3: TGTGCCACCAGGGGCACCGGGGAGCTGTTTTTT. This sequence encodes CATRGTGELFF.

This clonotype has a handful of counts. The rearrangement joins TRBV7-9 to TRBJ2-1; the D is unclear. The germline CDR1 and CDR2 sequences are SEHNR and FQNEAQ (reference sequence). Trimming left V 5 bases short and J 9 bases short, with 11 bases between. CDR3 size: 12 residues. CDR3: CASSRESAEQFF. The CDR3 DNA sequence: TGTGCCAGCAGCCGCGAGTCGGCTGAGCAGTTCTTC. Together with reference TRBV7-9 and TRBJ2-1, the CDR3 gives the full variable domain: DTGVSQNPRHKITKRGQNVTFRCDPISEHNRLYWYRQTLGQGPEFLTYFQNEAQLEKSRLLSDRFSAERPKGSFSTLEIQRTEQGDSAMYLCASSRESAEQFFGPGTRLTVL.

This clonotype was seen a few times. The chain couples TRBV12-3 or TRBV12-4 to TRBJ1-2; TRBD1 matches at 9 bases. V was clipped by 2 bases and J by 7 bases; unmatched bases: 11. The CDR3 has 16 amino acids. CDR3 region: CASSLTLTGGSRGYTF. The CDR3 nucleotides are TGTGCCAGCAGTTTAACCCTTACAGGGGGCTCTCGTGGCTACACCTTC.

The chain combines TRBV18 with TRBJ2-1, with 8 positions matching TRBD2. The ends lost 5 bases at V and 4 bases at J; junction bases unmatched: 7. The germline V gene encodes CDR1 KGHSH and CDR2 LQKENI. This CDR3 region has 15 residues. Here the CDR3 reads CASSTERGPYNEQFF. CDR3 nucleotides: TGTGCCAGCTCAACGGAGCGGGGGCCTTACAATGAGCAGTTCTTC.

The rearrangement joins TRBV7-6 to TRBJ2-1; D uncertain. Trimming removed 1 base at V and 6 bases at J, with 13 bases between. Looked up from germline, CDR1 is SGHVS and CDR2 is FNYEAQ. This CDR3 is 15 amino acids long. CDR3 nucleotides: TGTGCCAGCAGCTTAGTCGGGCTGGATAGCAATGAGCAGTTCTTC. Its translation: CASSLVGLDSNEQFF.